The 32 T cell receptor beta chains presented below share a single source sample, sequenced in a study of cytomegalovirus exposure and HLA in healthy donors. With 60 Vbeta and 13 Jbeta primers, the PCR was carried out. Profiled with immunoSEQ multiplex PCR; TCRdb holds only in-frame clones, not every one. This sample has roughly 80,000 clones, with approximately 61% found just once. Sequencing was performed on PBMCs. Receptors were obtained from a woman aged 45-65 years in good health and CMV-seropositive.

V usage is TRBV29-1 and J usage is TRBJ1-4; TRBD1 matches 10 bases. After removal of 4 bases from V and 3 bases from J, the junction contained 5 bases not matched to a gene. Germline V CDR1 and CDR2: SQVTM, ANQGSEA. This CDR3 is built from 15 residues. The CDR3: CSVGLDRGPNEKLFF. Here the CDR3 DNA reads TGCAGCGTTGGTCTTGACAGGGGGCCTAATGAAAAACTGTTTTTT.

V usage is TRBV6-6 and J usage is TRBJ2-7; 7 positions agree with TRBD1. Germline V CDR1 and CDR2: MNHNY, SVGAGI (reference sequence). The trim removed 4 bases at V and 2 bases at J, leaving 2 bases unmatched. The CDR3 totals 13 residues. This chain's CDR3 is CASSWTGTYEQYF. CDR3 coding DNA: TGTGCCAGCAGTTGGACAGGAACCTACGAGCAGTACTTC.

The CDR3 nucleotides are TGTGCCAGCAGGGGCTCCGACAGGGATAACTATGGCTACACCTTC. Translation gives CASRGSDRDNYGYTF. The chain uses TRBV9 and TRBJ1-2; 7 bases are a match to TRBD1. The CDR3 spans 15 residues. V lost 5 bases and J lost 1; bases outside the gene matches: 8. CDR1 and CDR2 (germline): SGDLS, YYNGEE.

The chain recombines TRBV5-6 with TRBJ2-4; 9 bases agree with TRBD1. This CDR3 region has 14 residues. Looked up from germline, CDR1 is SGHDT and CDR2 is YYEEEE. With V trimmed by 4 bases and J by 9 bases, 8 bases remained unmatched. In DNA, the CDR3 is TGTGCCAGCAGCGCTGGACAGGGGCTTCGCATTCAGTACTTC. Amino acid sequence: CASSAGQGLRIQYF.

This chain's CDR3 is CASSSGTGDHEQYF. CDR3 bases: TGTGCCAGCAGCTCCGGGACAGGGGACCACGAGCAGTACTTC. V usage is TRBV4-2 and J usage is TRBJ2-7; 10 bases fit TRBD1. This CDR3 contains 14 residues. CDR1 and CDR2 from the germline V gene are LGHNA and YNFKEQ. The ends lost 5 bases at V and 5 bases at J; junction bases unmatched: 6.

The J gene is TRBJ2-2, the V gene TRBV13; 7 bases line up with TRBD2. Germline CDR1 PRHDT, CDR2 FYEKMQ (reference sequence). V shed 7 bases and J 1 base; nucleotides not matched to a gene: 12. This CDR3 has 17 residues. CDR3 nucleotide sequence: TGTGCCAGCAACCTCCCCACAGAGCGGGGGAACACCGGGGAGCTGTTTTTT. Protein sequence: CASNLPTERGNTGELFF. Using reference TRBV13 and TRBJ2-2 for the parts outside the CDR3, the full variable domain is AAGVIQSPRHLIKEKRETATLKCYPIPRHDTVYWYQQGPGQDPQFLISFYEKMQSDKGSIPDRFSAQQFSDYHSELNMSSLELGDSALYFCASNLPTERGNTGELFFGEGSRLTVL.

The J gene is TRBJ1-2, the V gene TRBV4-2; maybe TRBD1 (5 bases). This CDR3 spans 14 amino acids. Germline V gene data show CDR1 as LGHNA and CDR2 as YNFKEQ. V shed 1 base and J shed 4 bases, with 10 bases lying between them. The CDR3 nucleotides are TGTGCCAGCAGCCAAGCCGGGACTACCTATGGCTACACCTTC. Translated: CASSQAGTTYGYTF.

The table lists this clone with a few counts. CDR3 sequence reads: CASSLDLGWQRSSYEQYV. DNA for the CDR3: TGTGCCAGCAGCTTAGATCTGGGCTGGCAGAGAAGCTCCTACGAGCAGTACGTC. This chain links TRBV7-9 with TRBJ2-7; D is ambiguous. Germline V gene lookup returns CDR1 SEHNR and CDR2 FQNEAQ (reference sequence). The CDR3 sequence is 18 residues long. The V and J ends lost 1 base and 0 bases respectively, with 19 bases between them.

A remark on this clone: The junction and the germline gene differ at one end; a read error may be behind it. This chain connects TRBV7-9 to TRBJ1-1, with D perhaps matching TRBD1 (6 bases). Germline V gene lookup returns CDR1 SEHNR and CDR2 FQNEAQ (reference sequence). The CDR3 runs to 16 residues. In DNA form, the CDR3 reads TGTGCCAGCAGCTTACGCAAACAGGGACCGAACACTGAAGCTTTTTTT. The encoded protein is CASSLRKQGPNTEAFF.

The V gene is TRBV10-1, the J gene TRBJ2-7, with D possibly TRBD2 on 6 matching bases. Germline lookup yields CDR1 WNHNN and CDR2 SYGVQD (reference sequence). The germline V and J ends were trimmed by 2 bases and 1 base, with 9 bases remaining between them. The CDR3 spans 14 residues. CDR3 DNA sequence: TGCGCCAGCAGTGAGGTCCGGGAGTCCTACGAGCAGTACTTC. Translating it yields CASSEVRESYEQYF.

The V and J genes are TRBV9 and TRBJ2-7; 9 nucleotides match TRBD1. The CDR3 runs 14 residues. V lost 4 bases and J lost 2; bases outside the gene matches: 4. Per the germline V gene, CDR1 is SGDLS and CDR2 is YYNGEE. This CDR3 is CASSPRDRAYEQYF. CDR3 DNA sequence: TGTGCCAGCAGCCCTCGGGACAGGGCCTACGAGCAGTACTTC.

As for this clone: At the DNA level, this CDR3 is encoded by other sequences in the same sample as well. This chain links TRBV5-6 with TRBJ2-3, with D uncertain. Germline CDR1 reads SGHDT; CDR2 reads YYEEEE. This CDR3 contains 15 residues. The ends were cut back, 4 bases at V and 6 bases at J, with 18 bases in the middle. The CDR3 nucleotides read TGTGCCAGCAGCGGTGGAGTGGCACACACGGATACGCAGTATTTT. The encoded protein is CASSGGVAHTDTQYF.

The V and J genes are TRBV7-9 and TRBJ2-1; TRBD2 matches at 8 bases. CDR1 and CDR2 from the germline V gene are SEHNR and FQNEAQ (reference sequence). V was clipped by 1 base and J by 4 bases; unmatched bases: 6. The CDR3 is made up of 16 amino acids. In DNA, the CDR3 is TGTGCCAGCAGCTTAGGTCCTAGCGGGTCGTACAATGAGCAGTTCTTC. Translating gives CASSLGPSGSYNEQFF.

This sequence joins TRBV2 and TRBJ2-5; D possibly corresponds to TRBD1 (6 bases). The tail of the sequence fits TRBJ2-7 better, so the J call may be wrong. The CDR3 is 12 residues long. Per germline, CDR1 SNHLY and CDR2 FYNNEI. CDR3 nucleotide sequence: TGTGCCCGGCAGGGGAGCTCCTACGAGCAGTACTTC. It is translated as CARQGSSYEQYF.

Relative to its sample, this clone is large. The V gene is TRBV7-9, the J gene TRBJ2-1; 8 bases match TRBD2. CDR3 size: 16 residues. J gave up 6 bases and V 2 bases, and 9 bases lay outside the gene matches. Germline V CDR1 and CDR2: SEHNR, FQNEAQ (reference sequence). The CDR3 nucleotides read TGTGCCAGCAGCTTAACTAGCGGAAGCAAGTCCAATGAGCAGTTCTTC. This translates into CASSLTSGSKSNEQFF.

The V gene is TRBV5-6, the J gene TRBJ2-7; tentatively, D is TRBD1 (6 bases). Germline CDR1 SGHDT, CDR2 YYEEEE. The CDR3 covers 14 residues. Trimming stripped 5 bases from V and 3 bases from J, with 15 bases between. The chain's CDR3 is CASSYPGTNYEQYF. The DNA of the CDR3 is TGTGCCAGCAGTTACCCCGGGACAAACTACGAGCAGTACTTC.

This chain links TRBV7-2 with TRBJ2-3; 12 positions match TRBD2. Unmatched junction bases numbered 2, after V lost 1 base and J lost 6 bases. The CDR3 sequence is 15 residues long. Germline CDR1 and CDR2: SGHTA and FQGNSA. The CDR3 here is CASSLVTSGGDTQYF. In DNA form, the CDR3 reads TGTGCCAGCAGCTTAGTTACTAGCGGGGGGGATACGCAGTATTTT.

This clone occurred once. The rearrangement joins TRBV19 to TRBJ1-2; tentative D call: TRBD1 (6 bases). V was pared by 3 bases and J by 4 bases, with 15 bases between. Germline V gene sequence: CDR1 LNHDA, CDR2 SQIVND (reference sequence). The CDR3 has 15 residues. CDR3 region: CASSIRTQGSYGYTF. The CDR3 region has the DNA TGTGCCAGTAGTATCCGAACACAGGGAAGCTATGGCTACACCTTC.

V is TRBV7-3 and J is TRBJ2-1; D might be TRBD2 (6 bases). The ends were cut back, 5 bases at V and 10 bases at J, with 15 bases in the middle. The CDR3 runs 13 residues. Germline values: CDR1 SGHTA, CDR2 FQGTGA. The CDR3, as DNA: TGTGCCAGCAGCCCAGGAGGGGTAGGGGAGCAGTTCTTC. Translation: CASSPGGVGEQFF.

This chain links TRBV6-1 with TRBJ2-7, with D uncertain. V was pared by 7 bases and J by 11 bases, with 6 bases between. This CDR3 region has 8 residues. The germline CDR1 and CDR2 sequences are MNHNS and SASEGT. The CDR3, as DNA: TGTGCCAGCACCGCAGAGTACTTC. This codes for CASTAEYF.

CDR3 coding DNA: TGTGCCAGCAGCTCATCGGCCAGTCGGGTCACCAAAAACATTCAGTACTTC. Protein: CASSSSASRVTKNIQYF. V gene TRBV7-9 combines with J gene TRBJ2-4; D ambiguous. This CDR3 is 17 amino acids long. CDR1 is SEHNR and CDR2 is FQNEAQ in the germline V gene (reference sequence). V lost 4 bases to trimming and J lost 2 bases, with 18 bases between them.

The chain employs TRBV7-9 and TRBJ2-2; D ambiguous. CDR1 and CDR2 from the germline V gene are SEHNR and FQNEAQ (reference sequence). The CDR3 sequence is 14 residues long. Trimming stripped 6 bases from V and 6 bases from J, with 14 bases between. CDR3: CASSFKRSAGELFF. The CDR3 DNA sequence: TGTGCCAGCAGTTTCAAGAGAAGCGCCGGGGAGCTGTTTTTT. Full variable domain (outside the CDR3, taken from reference TRBV7-9 and TRBJ2-2): DTGVSQNPRHKITKRGQNVTFRCDPISEHNRLYWYRQTLGQGPEFLTYFQNEAQLEKSRLLSDRFSAERPKGSFSTLEIQRTEQGDSAMYLCASSFKRSAGELFFGEGSRLTVL.

The chain is built from TRBV29-1 and TRBJ1-1, with D uncertain. Germline lookup yields CDR1 SQVTM and CDR2 ANQGSEA. The germline V and J ends were trimmed by 2 bases and 5 bases, with 6 bases remaining between them. The CDR3 spans 11 residues. The DNA of the CDR3 is TGCAGCGTTGAACCGGGGACTGAAGCTTTCTTT. Its translation: CSVEPGTEAFF.

V is TRBV9 and J is TRBJ2-2; D uncertain. V lost 0 bases and J 5 bases, leaving 14 bases between the germline ends. Germline loops: CDR1 SGDLS, CDR2 YYNGEE. This CDR3 is 16 amino acids long. The CDR3 DNA reads TGTGCCAGCAGCGTAGCTCCAGGCCAAGGAACCGGGGAGCTGTTTTTT. Protein: CASSVAPGQGTGELFF. Together with reference TRBV9 and TRBJ2-2, the CDR3 gives the full variable domain: DSGVTQTPKHLITATGQRVTLRCSPRSGDLSVYWYQQSLDQGLQFLIQYYNGEERAKGNILERFSAQQFPDLHSELNLSSLELGDSALYFCASSVAPGQGTGELFFGEGSRLTVL.

This rearrangement joins TRBV29-1 to TRBJ2-3; 9 nucleotides line up with TRBD1. CDR1 is SQVTM, CDR2 ANQGSEA, per germline. This CDR3 has 14 amino acids. J gave up 1 base and V 5 bases, and 4 bases lay outside the gene matches. For the CDR3, the DNA is TGCAGCGTTAGACAGGGGGAGCGCACAGATACGCAGTATTTT. It codes for CSVRQGERTDTQYF.

This clone was seen only a few times. V and J are TRBV5-1 and TRBJ1-2; 9 bases fit TRBD1. The trim removed 4 bases at V and 6 bases at J, leaving 7 bases unmatched. CDR1 and CDR2 from the germline V gene are SGHRS and YFSETQ. CDR3 length equals 14 residues. For the CDR3, the DNA is TGCGCCAGCAGCGTGGGACAGGGAAATGATGGCTACACCTTC. Translation gives CASSVGQGNDGYTF.

The table lists this clone with a few counts. V and J are TRBV7-9 and TRBJ2-6, with no clear D. The ends were cut back, 5 bases at V and 1 base at J, with 6 bases in the middle. CDR3 length equals 14 residues. The V gene's germline CDR1 is SEHNR and CDR2 FQNEAQ (reference sequence). In DNA, the CDR3 is TGTGCCAGCAGCCCACAGTCTGGGGCCAACGTCCTGACTTTC. Its protein product is CASSPQSGANVLTF.

The chain is built from TRBV11-2 and TRBJ2-5; D gene uncertain. The V end lost 1 base, the J end lost 6 bases, and 9 bases lay between the germline ends. This CDR3 spans 13 amino acids. Per germline, CDR1 SGHAT and CDR2 FQNNGV. This chain's CDR3 is CASSLGTLKTQYF. CDR3 nucleotide sequence: TGTGCCAGCAGCTTAGGCACCCTAAAGACCCAGTACTTC.

This clone was detected only a few times. J is TRBJ1-1 and V is TRBV18; TRBD1 matches 8 bases. The germline gives CDR1 KGHSH, CDR2 LQKENI. J was trimmed by 0 bases and V by 6 bases; bases with no gene match: 3. The CDR3 length is 14 residues. CDR3 in DNA: TGTGCCAGCTCCGGACAGGGTTTGAACACTGAAGCTTTCTTT. Amino acids: CASSGQGLNTEAFF.

This rearrangement joins TRBV27 to TRBJ1-3, with D uncertain. V was trimmed by 5 bases and J by 0 bases, leaving 8 bases between them. Per the germline V gene, CDR1 is MNHEY and CDR2 is SMNVEV (reference sequence). This CDR3 contains 14 residues. The CDR3 DNA follows: TGTGCCAGCAGTGCCGTGAGCTCTGGAAACACCATATATTTT. Amino acids: CASSAVSSGNTIYF.

The CDR3 DNA follows: TGTGCCAGCAGCCCCGGGGGGGGAATGGGCACTGAAGCTTTCTTT. It encodes CASSPGGGMGTEAFF. This chain links TRBV13 with TRBJ1-1; a weak D match, TRBD1 (5 bases). The CDR3 sequence is 15 residues long. V lost 5 bases and J 4 bases, leaving 17 bases between the germline ends. CDR1 is PRHDT and CDR2 is FYEKMQ in the germline V gene (reference sequence).

The rearrangement links TRBV6-6 to TRBJ2-1; D remains ambiguous. The germline V and J ends were trimmed by 7 bases and 0 bases, with 4 bases remaining between them. Germline V CDR1 and CDR2: MNHNY, SVGAGI (reference sequence). This CDR3 has 12 amino acids. This CDR3 is CASTHSYNEQFF. The CDR3 coding sequence is TGTGCCAGCACCCACTCCTACAATGAGCAGTTCTTC.